This T cell receptor (beta chain) emerged from a study of shared clonotypes between healthy human individuals. Study observations and caveats: Shared clonotypes: approximately 5.3% naive CD4, about 3.3% naive CD8, about 2.5% memory CD4, about 0.4% memory CD8.

On this clone: Its antigen remains unidentified.

The germline V gene has CDR1 SQVTM and CDR2 ANQGSEA. V gave up 7 bases and J gave up 5 bases, with 20 bases separating them. The CDR3 has 14 amino acids. Adults of Caucasian background living in Nashville, Tennessee made up all donors. It was across several immunoSEQ plates that each subset's genomic DNA was evenly split. Sorted subsets were amplified in replicate PCRs using approximately 200 ng DNA, around 30,000 T cell genomes. Data came from immunoSEQ multiplex PCR; TCRdb stores just in-frame clones and leaves some out. The data hold roughly 1,500,000 clones, with 98% observed a single time. The chain joins TRBV29-1 to TRBJ2-5, with D maybe TRBD1 (6 bases). This clonotype was obtained from a man aged 25 to 45 in good health. Sequenced material: naive CD4+ T cells sorted from blood. Sample subset: CD45RA+ positively selected. As DNA, the CDR3 is TGCAGCGCACCCAACAGGGATCGGTCCGAGACCCAGTACTTC. Residues: CSAPNRDRSETQYF.